A single sample is the source of the 32 T cell receptor beta chains below, sequenced in a study of identical twins. TCRdb itself ran the 5' RACE reads through MiXCR, one entry per CDR3 protein. The sample holds 510,000 or so distinct CDR3 sequences; over 12% are singletons and the top ten take roughly 0.42%. Separately, the same data were catalogued under a study of yellow fever vaccine responses in identical twins.

What was sequenced was CD4+ T cells sorted from blood. All receptors come from a woman younger than 30 in good health.

This clonotype was counted only a few times. The chain has TRBV20-1 and TRBJ2-1; possibly TRBD2 for D (5 bases). CDR1 and CDR2 from the germline V gene are DFQATT and SNEGSKA (reference sequence). V dropped 2 bases and J dropped 4 bases, with 15 bases sitting between them. The CDR3 sequence is 15 residues long. CDR3 DNA: TGCAGTGCTAGACGAGGACTCCTTGATTACAATGAGCAGTTCTTC. Translating gives CSARRGLLDYNEQFF.

V and J are TRBV7-2 and TRBJ2-5; D unclear. This CDR3 spans 14 amino acids. V was trimmed by 1 base and J by 4 bases, leaving 10 bases between them. CDR1 is SGHTA and CDR2 is FQGNSA in the germline V gene. CDR3 sequence (DNA): TGTGCCAGCAGCTTAGTACAGAAGCGAGAGACCCAGTACTTC. Its translation is CASSLVQKRETQYF.

This clonotype was counted between two and nine times. The chain couples TRBV10-3 to TRBJ2-3; D may be TRBD2 (5 bases). Germline V gene lookup returns CDR1 ENHRY and CDR2 SYGVKD. V gave up 5 bases and J gave up 4 bases, with 10 bases separating them. There are 13 residues in the CDR3. CDR3 amino acids: CAISSLAADTQYF. CDR3 sequence (DNA): TGTGCCATCAGTTCCCTAGCAGCAGATACGCAGTATTTT.

The chain is built from TRBV18 and TRBJ2-3; D is ambiguous. CDR3 size: 15 residues. V lost 3 bases and J 2 bases, leaving 12 bases between the germline ends. Germline lookup yields CDR1 KGHSH and CDR2 LQKENI. The CDR3 is CASSPWAKNTDTQYF. CDR3 in DNA: TGTGCCAGCTCACCTTGGGCTAAAAACACAGATACGCAGTATTTT.

This clonotype was observed a handful of times. The V gene is TRBV10-3, the J gene TRBJ2-1; 16 bases fit TRBD2. CDR3 length: 18 residues. Trimming at V came to 6 bases and at J to 4 bases, leaving 9 bases not matched to a gene. Germline lookup yields CDR1 ENHRY and CDR2 SYGVKD. CDR3 sequence (DNA): TGTGCCATCAGCCCCGGGACTAGCGGGGGGGCCGGGTACAATGAGCAGTTCTTC. This encodes CAISPGTSGGAGYNEQFF.

The chain has TRBV5-1 and TRBJ2-5; 12 bases map to TRBD2. This CDR3 spans 17 amino acids. CDR1 is SGHRS and CDR2 is YFSETQ in the germline V gene. The trim removed 4 bases at V and 1 base at J, leaving 8 bases unmatched. CDR3 sequence (DNA): TGCGCCAGCAGCCCACCCGGGACTAGCGGGTCCCAAGAGACCCAGTACTTC. It codes for CASSPPGTSGSQETQYF.

The chain carries TRBV20-1 and TRBJ2-6, with 8 positions matching TRBD2. This CDR3 contains 14 residues. J was trimmed by 0 bases and V by 6 bases; bases with no gene match: 1. The germline V gene has CDR1 DFQATT and CDR2 SNEGSKA (reference sequence). The CDR3 protein is CSAGGGSGANVLTF. CDR3 nucleotide sequence: TGCAGTGCCGGGGGGGGCTCTGGGGCCAACGTCCTGACTTTC.

This clonotype has only a few counts. The V call is TRBV24-1, the J call TRBJ1-1; D call uncertain. Germline values: CDR1 KGHDR, CDR2 SFDVKD. Between the trimmed V and J ends, which lost 1 base and 5 bases, there was a span of 7 bases. This CDR3 spans 13 amino acids. CDR3 in DNA: TGTGCCACCAGTGATTTCAAGGGAACTGAAGCTTTCTTT. This codes for CATSDFKGTEAFF.

At least ten counts were recorded for this clonotype. This sequence joins TRBV5-5 and TRBJ2-7, with D perhaps TRBD2 (6 bases). Germline V lookup: CDR1 SGHKS, CDR2 YYEKEE (reference sequence). Trimming stripped 3 bases from V and 3 bases from J, with 13 bases between. CDR3 size: 14 residues. The CDR3: CASSWEREVYEQYF. Written as DNA, the CDR3 is TGTGCCAGCAGCTGGGAAAGGGAGGTCTACGAGCAGTACTTC.

The chain employs TRBV3-1 and TRBJ1-1; TRBD1 might be the D (5 bases). Trimming removed 6 bases at V and 4 bases at J, with 24 bases between. The CDR3 runs 17 residues. Germline V gene data show CDR1 as LGHDT and CDR2 as YNNKEL (reference sequence). In nucleotides, the CDR3 is TGTGCCAGCAGGGCCGGCGGACACTCTATGGTCGGCACTGAAGCTTTCTTT. This codes for CASRAGGHSMVGTEAFF.

CDR3 bases: TGCAGTGCAACCGGGACAGGGATCGAGACCCAGTACTTC. It translates to CSATGTGIETQYF. This rearrangement joins TRBV20-1 to TRBJ2-5; the match to TRBD1 covers 9 bases. The J segment lost 5 bases and the V segment lost 6 bases, leaving 7 bases of the junction unmatched. Per the germline V gene, CDR1 is DFQATT and CDR2 is SNEGSKA (reference sequence). This CDR3 spans 13 amino acids.

The chain combines TRBV20-1 with TRBJ2-1; TRBD2 is a possible D gene (6 bases). Trimming left V 3 bases short and J 9 bases short, with 15 bases between. Germline CDR1 is DFQATT and CDR2 is SNEGSKA (reference sequence). This CDR3 contains 13 residues. The DNA for the CDR3 is TGCAGTGCTAGGTCCGGGAGCCCGCCTGAGCAGTTCTTC. Translating it yields CSARSGSPPEQFF.

The chain links TRBV28 to TRBJ2-5; D possibly corresponds to TRBD2 (6 bases). Trimming removed 10 bases from V and 2 bases from J, with 17 bases in between. CDR3 length: 14 amino acids. CDR1 is MDHEN and CDR2 is SYDVKM in the germline V gene. The CDR3 DNA reads TGTGCCACAAATTCGGGGGATCCGCAAGAGACCCAGTACTTC. This sequence encodes CATNSGDPQETQYF.

This clonotype was counted only a few times. The chain recombines TRBV12-3 or TRBV12-4 with TRBJ2-3; 10 nucleotides line up with TRBD2. The CDR3 contains 14 residues. Unmatched junction bases numbered 2, after V lost 6 bases and J lost 2 bases. The CDR3 is CASSTSGVTDTQYF. The DNA for the CDR3 is TGTGCCAGCAGCACTAGCGGGGTCACAGATACGCAGTATTTT.

This clonotype came up a few times. The V and J genes are TRBV4-1 and TRBJ2-2, with 11 bases aligning to TRBD1. The CDR3 runs 16 residues. Germline CDR1 is MGHRA and CDR2 is YSYEKL. Germline trimming cut 1 base from V and 7 bases from J; bases unmatched to any gene: 5. The chain's CDR3 is CASSQGGQGAFGELFF. The CDR3 DNA reads TGCGCCAGCAGCCAAGGAGGACAGGGGGCTTTCGGGGAGCTGTTTTTT.

The V gene is TRBV12-3 or TRBV12-4, the J gene TRBJ2-7; D is uncertain. This CDR3 comprises 13 residues. V was clipped by 3 bases and J by 3 bases, with 9 bases between them. The CDR3 coding sequence is TGTGCCAGCAGTTTGGGCTGGGGCTACGAGCAGTACTTC. Protein product: CASSLGWGYEQYF.

The chain combines TRBV19 with TRBJ2-1; 9 bases align to TRBD2. This CDR3 has 14 residues. V was pared by 5 bases and J by 6 bases, with 5 bases of the junction left unmatched. Germline CDR1 LNHDA, CDR2 SQIVND (reference sequence). This CDR3 reads CASSVLAGFNEQFF. DNA for the CDR3: TGTGCCAGTAGTGTCCTAGCGGGGTTCAATGAGCAGTTCTTC. Together with reference TRBV19 and TRBJ2-1, the CDR3 gives the full variable domain: DGGITQSPKYLFRKEGQNVTLSCEQNLNHDAMYWYRQDPGQGLRLIYYSQIVNDFQKGDIAEGYSVSREKKESFPLTVTSAQKNPTAFYLCASSVLAGFNEQFFGPGTRLTVL.

This clonotype came up a few times. This chain connects TRBV7-3 to TRBJ2-2; D is undetermined. The V and J ends lost 2 bases and 4 bases respectively, with 11 bases between them. The CDR3 runs to 15 residues. Germline CDR1 reads SGHTA; CDR2 reads FQGTGA. In DNA, the CDR3 is TGTGCCAGCAGCTTATACCCAGGACCCACCGGGGAGCTGTTTTTT. Amino acids: CASSLYPGPTGELFF.

The rearrangement links TRBV24-1 to TRBJ1-1, with D maybe TRBD1 (5 bases). CDR3 length: 11 residues. CDR1 is KGHDR, CDR2 SFDVKD, per germline. Between the trimmed V and J ends, which lost 7 bases and 4 bases, there was a span of 6 bases. Here the CDR3 reads CATSQGTEAFF. The CDR3 bases are TGTGCCACCAGCCAGGGCACTGAAGCTTTCTTT.

The chain joins TRBV11-2 to TRBJ2-3; D possibly corresponds to TRBD1 (8 bases). Trimming removed 2 bases from V and 2 bases from J, with 14 bases in between. CDR3 length: 16 residues. Looked up from germline, CDR1 is SGHAT and CDR2 is FQNNGV. The CDR3 loop reads CASSLTQGGDTDTQYF. The CDR3 bases are TGTGCCAGCAGCTTAACACAGGGGGGGGACACAGATACGCAGTATTTT.

The chain is built from TRBV4-1 and TRBJ2-5, with 12 nucleotides matching TRBD1. Germline values: CDR1 MGHRA, CDR2 YSYEKL. This CDR3 has 18 amino acids. Trimming at V came to 0 bases and at J to 5 bases, leaving 10 bases not matched to a gene. DNA of the CDR3: TGCGCCAGCAGCCAAGATCCTCTAGGGACAGGGGGCCTGGAGACCCAGTACTTC. This sequence encodes CASSQDPLGTGGLETQYF.

This clonotype was seen more than once but under ten times. This chain links TRBV7-3 with TRBJ1-2; 10 bases are shared with TRBD1. The V segment lost 1 base and the J segment 6 bases; nucleotides outside the gene matches: 5. Germline CDR1 and CDR2: SGHTA and FQGTGA. There are 15 residues in the CDR3. This CDR3 is CASSLNTGTGDGYTF. The DNA of the CDR3 is TGTGCCAGCAGCTTAAATACCGGGACAGGGGATGGCTACACCTTC.

V gene TRBV27 combines with J gene TRBJ2-6; D is tentatively TRBD1 or TRBD2 (8 bases each). CDR3 length: 17 amino acids. The V end was cut by 5 bases, the J end by 2 bases, with 16 bases between. CDR1 and CDR2 from the germline V gene are MNHEY and SMNVEV (reference sequence). In nucleotides, the CDR3 is TGTGCCAGCAGTCCTGGACAGGGACTAGCTGGGGCCAACGTCCTGACTTTC. Residues: CASSPGQGLAGANVLTF.

This clonotype showed up just a few times. This chain uses TRBV7-9 with TRBJ2-3; the match to TRBD2 covers 9 bases. With V trimmed by 5 bases and J by 2 bases, 5 bases remained unmatched. CDR1 is SEHNR and CDR2 is FQNEAQ in the germline V gene (reference sequence). The CDR3 totals 15 residues. The CDR3 loop reads CASSPGGGVTDTQYF. The DNA of the CDR3 is TGTGCCAGCAGCCCCGGCGGGGGGGTCACAGATACGCAGTATTTT. Combining the CDR3 with reference TRBV7-9 and TRBJ2-3 gives the whole variable domain DTGVSQNPRHKITKRGQNVTFRCDPISEHNRLYWYRQTLGQGPEFLTYFQNEAQLEKSRLLSDRFSAERPKGSFSTLEIQRTEQGDSAMYLCASSPGGGVTDTQYFGPGTRLTVL.

The V call is TRBV11-2, the J call TRBJ2-4; 7 positions match TRBD1. The germline CDR1 and CDR2 sequences are SGHAT and FQNNGV. The J segment lost 8 bases and the V segment lost 5 bases, leaving 9 bases of the junction unmatched. The CDR3 runs to 14 residues. DNA of the CDR3: TGTGCCAGCAGCAGAGACAGGGTCCGGGACATTCAGTACTTC. Protein product: CASSRDRVRDIQYF.

There are a few counts of this clonotype. The J gene is TRBJ2-1, the V gene TRBV10-2, with 9 bases matching TRBD2. This CDR3 has 15 residues. Trimming cost V 3 bases and J 5 bases; bases outside gene matches: 5. Germline V gene lookup returns CDR1 WSHSY and CDR2 SAAADI. For the CDR3, the DNA is TGCGCCAGCAGTGATCAAAGCGGGAGGAACAATGAGCAGTTCTTC. It translates to CASSDQSGRNNEQFF.

In its sample, this clonotype was seen a few times. This chain joins TRBV11-3 and TRBJ1-2, with D tentatively TRBD1 (5 bases). V shed 5 bases and J shed 3 bases, with 19 bases lying between them. Germline V gene lookup returns CDR1 SGHNT and CDR2 YENEEA. CDR3 length: 16 amino acids. CDR3: CASSKATVGTYYGYTF. CDR3 nucleotides: TGTGCCAGCAGCAAAGCGACAGTGGGGACCTACTATGGCTACACCTTC.

This clonotype was counted only a few times. The rearrangement uses TRBV4-1 and TRBJ2-3, with D perhaps matching TRBD2 (6 bases). This CDR3 is 13 amino acids long. V was pared by 4 bases and J by 6 bases, with 11 bases between. Per germline, CDR1 MGHRA and CDR2 YSYEKL. The CDR3 spells CASSPEGMDTQYF. In DNA, the CDR3 is TGCGCCAGCAGCCCGGAGGGTATGGATACGCAGTATTTT.

V gene TRBV5-1 combines with J gene TRBJ2-1, with D perhaps TRBD2 (6 bases). Germline lookup yields CDR1 SGHRS and CDR2 YFSETQ. The germline V and J ends were trimmed by 3 bases and 6 bases, with 16 bases remaining between them. The CDR3 is 15 amino acids. CDR3 amino acids: CASSSGVYPANEQFF. CDR3 in DNA: TGCGCCAGCAGCTCGGGAGTCTACCCTGCCAATGAGCAGTTCTTC.

This clonotype was found a few times. The V call is TRBV11-3, the J call TRBJ2-2, with TRBD1 as a possible D gene (6 bases). Trimming stripped 1 base from V and 5 bases from J, with 14 bases between. CDR3 size: 16 residues. Germline V gene sequence: CDR1 SGHNT, CDR2 YENEEA. The CDR3 nucleotides are TGTGCCAGCAGCTTAGCAGGGGTAATCGGGACCGGGGAGCTGTTTTTT. Amino acid sequence: CASSLAGVIGTGELFF.

This clonotype showed up just a few times. The genes are TRBV7-6 and TRBJ2-7; 8 nucleotides match TRBD1. CDR1 and CDR2 (germline): SGHVS, FNYEAQ. CDR3 length: 14 residues. V shed 1 base and J 3 bases; nucleotides not matched to a gene: 2. CDR3 nucleotides: TGTGCCAGCAGCTTAGGACAGGGGCGCTACGAGCAGTACTTC. Protein: CASSLGQGRYEQYF. The full variable domain, its missing parts supplied by reference TRBV7-6 and TRBJ2-7, is GAGVSQSPRYKVTKRGQDVALRCDPISGHVSLYWYRQALGQGPEFLTYFNYEAQQDKSGLPNDRFSAERPEGSISTLTIQRTEQRDSAMYRCASSLGQGRYEQYFGPGTRLTVT.

This clonotype appeared many times. The rearrangement links TRBV24-1 to TRBJ2-3; D gene unclear. Germline V gene data show CDR1 as KGHDR and CDR2 as SFDVKD. The germline V and J ends were trimmed by 3 bases and 2 bases, with 5 bases remaining between them. The CDR3 length is 13 residues. The CDR3 DNA follows: TGTGCCACCAGTGATATCCTCACAGATACGCAGTATTTT. It is translated as CATSDILTDTQYF.